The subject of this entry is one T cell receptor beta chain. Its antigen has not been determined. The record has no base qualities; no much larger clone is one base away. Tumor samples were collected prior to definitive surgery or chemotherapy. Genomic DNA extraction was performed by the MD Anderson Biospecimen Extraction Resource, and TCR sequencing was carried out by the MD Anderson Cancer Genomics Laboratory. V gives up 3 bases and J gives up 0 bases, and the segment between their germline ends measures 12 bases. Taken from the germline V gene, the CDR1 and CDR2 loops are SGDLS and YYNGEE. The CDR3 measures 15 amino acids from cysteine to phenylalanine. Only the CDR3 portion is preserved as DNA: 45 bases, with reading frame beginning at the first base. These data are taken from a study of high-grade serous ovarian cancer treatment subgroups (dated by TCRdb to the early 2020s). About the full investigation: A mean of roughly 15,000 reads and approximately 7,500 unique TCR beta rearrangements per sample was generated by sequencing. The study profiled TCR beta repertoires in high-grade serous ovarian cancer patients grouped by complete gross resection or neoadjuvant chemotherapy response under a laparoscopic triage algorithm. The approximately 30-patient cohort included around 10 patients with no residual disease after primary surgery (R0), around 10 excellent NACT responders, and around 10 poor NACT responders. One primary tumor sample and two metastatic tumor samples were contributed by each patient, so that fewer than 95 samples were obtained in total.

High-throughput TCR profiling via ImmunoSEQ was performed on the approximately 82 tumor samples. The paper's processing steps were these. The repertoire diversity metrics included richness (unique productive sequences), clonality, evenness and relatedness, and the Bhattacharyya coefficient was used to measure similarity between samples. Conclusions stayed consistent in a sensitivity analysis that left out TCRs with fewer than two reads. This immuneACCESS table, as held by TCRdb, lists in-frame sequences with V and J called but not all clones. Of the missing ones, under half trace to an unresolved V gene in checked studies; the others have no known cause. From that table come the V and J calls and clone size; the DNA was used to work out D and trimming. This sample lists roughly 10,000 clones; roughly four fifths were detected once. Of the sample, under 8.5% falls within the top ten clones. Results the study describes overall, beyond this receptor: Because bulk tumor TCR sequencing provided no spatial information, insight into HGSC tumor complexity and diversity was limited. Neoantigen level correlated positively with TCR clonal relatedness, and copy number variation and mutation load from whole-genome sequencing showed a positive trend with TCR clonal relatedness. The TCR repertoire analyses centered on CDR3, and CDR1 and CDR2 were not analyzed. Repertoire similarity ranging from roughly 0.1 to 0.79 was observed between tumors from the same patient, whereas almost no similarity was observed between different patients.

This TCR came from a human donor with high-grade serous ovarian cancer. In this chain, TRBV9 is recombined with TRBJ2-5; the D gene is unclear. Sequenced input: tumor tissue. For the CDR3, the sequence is CASSADETYQETQYF. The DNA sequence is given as TGTGCCAGCAGCGCCGACGAAACGTACCAAGAGACCCAGTACTTC.